The sequence of this T cell receptor beta chain was determined in a study of T-cell reconstitution after alpha-beta-depleted transplantation in children. Findings and caveats of the study: Expanded graft clones numbering several hundred reportedly gave rise to alpha-beta T cells about two months after transplant. The main origin of T-cell counts and diversity one year after transplant was newly produced T cells.

Unmatched junction bases numbered 6, after V lost 0 bases and J lost 0 bases. CDR1 and CDR2 (germline): LGHNA, YSLEER. The CDR3 is 17 amino acids. This clonotype was detected only a few times. Its antigen remains unknown. Library preparation (for TCRbeta) was performed with unique molecular identifiers. Each CDR3 protein is one row after TCRdb ran MiXCR on the PCR reads. This sample has approximately 430,000 distinct CDR3 sequences, with about 17% found just once. This clonotype was obtained from a boy in the first two years of life who had a stem cell transplant for Wiskott-Aldrich syndrome, so the T cells may come from the graft donor. The chain is built from TRBV4-3 and TRBJ2-3, with TRBD2 identical over 7 bases. Sequenced material: PBMCs, mostly from graft donor cells, taken 360 days after TCRalphabeta/CD19-depleted stem cell transplant. The DNA for the CDR3 is TGCGCCAGCAGCCAAGATTTTAGTAGCGGGAGCACAGATACGCAGTATTTT. Amino acid sequence: CASSQDFSSGSTDTQYF.